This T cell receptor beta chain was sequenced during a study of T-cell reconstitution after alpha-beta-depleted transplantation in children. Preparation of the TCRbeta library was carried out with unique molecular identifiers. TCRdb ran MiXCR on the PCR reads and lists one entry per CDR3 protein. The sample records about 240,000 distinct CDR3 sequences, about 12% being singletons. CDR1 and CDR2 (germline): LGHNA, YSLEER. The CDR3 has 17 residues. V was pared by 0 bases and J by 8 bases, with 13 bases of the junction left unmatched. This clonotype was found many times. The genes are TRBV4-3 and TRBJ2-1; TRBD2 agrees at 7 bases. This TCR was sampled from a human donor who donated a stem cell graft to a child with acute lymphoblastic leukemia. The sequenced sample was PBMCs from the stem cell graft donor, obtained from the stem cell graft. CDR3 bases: TGCGCCAGCAGCCAAGAACTACCGGGACTAACTGCCGATGAGCAGTTCTTC. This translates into CASSQELPGLTADEQFF.